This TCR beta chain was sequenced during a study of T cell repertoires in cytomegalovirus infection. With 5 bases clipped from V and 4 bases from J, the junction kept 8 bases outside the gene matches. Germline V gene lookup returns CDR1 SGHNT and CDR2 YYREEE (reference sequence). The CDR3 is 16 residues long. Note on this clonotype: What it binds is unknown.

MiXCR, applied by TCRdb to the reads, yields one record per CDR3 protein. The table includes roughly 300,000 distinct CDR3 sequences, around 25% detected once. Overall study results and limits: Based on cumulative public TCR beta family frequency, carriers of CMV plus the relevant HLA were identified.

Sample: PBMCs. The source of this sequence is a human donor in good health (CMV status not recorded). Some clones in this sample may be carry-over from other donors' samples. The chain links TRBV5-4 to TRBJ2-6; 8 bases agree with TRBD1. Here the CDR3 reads CASRAGQDPGANVLTF. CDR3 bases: TGTGCCAGCAGGGCGGGACAGGATCCCGGGGCCAACGTCCTGACTTTC.